These T cell receptor beta chains were read from a single sample in a study of cytomegalovirus exposure and HLA in healthy donors. This table comes from immunoSEQ multiplex PCR, and its TCRdb copy is limited to in-frame clones, with some not included. The sample includes tens of thousands of clones, roughly 76% of them seen just once. Specimen: PBMCs. These receptors were collected from a male donor in good health and CMV-seropositive. The CDR3 runs from the conserved cysteine through the conserved F or W. The D gene is left open where the match is weak. Rows may omit the clone size; those that give it use once, few, many or a size class.

TGCAGCGTTGAAGACGGCCAGGACGAGCAGTACTTC	CSVEDGQDEQYF	-	TRBJ2-7	-	TRBV29-1
TGTGCCAGCAGTGAATGGGACTTAGACTCCTACGAGCAGTACTTC	CASSEWDLDSYEQYF	-	TRBJ2-7	-	TRBV6-4
TGTGCCAGCAGCGCGGCAGTCACGGAGACCCAGTACTTC	CASSAAVTETQYF	-	TRBJ2-5	-	TRBV7-2
TGTGCCACCAGCAGACAAAAGGGAGTGTCCTACGAGCAGTACTTC	CATSRQKGVSYEQYF	-	TRBJ2-7	-	TRBV15
TGCGCCAGCAGCTTGGACAGGGGTACCGGGGAGCTGTTTTTT	CASSLDRGTGELFF	-	TRBJ2-2	TRBD1	TRBV5-1
TGTGCCAGCAGCCGCAGCGGCGGTAGCGGGGGCCATAATGAGCAGTTCTTC	CASSRSGGSGGHNEQFF	-	TRBJ2-1	TRBD2	TRBV7-9
TGTGCCAGCAGCGTACAGGGGGCCAACTATGGCTACACCTTC	CASSVQGANYGYTF	-	TRBJ1-2	TRBD1	TRBV9
TGTGCCAGCAGCGGGATCGGGGGGGGCCGTCGGCGTGGCAATGAGCAGTTCTTC	CASSGIGGGRRRGNEQFF	few	TRBJ2-1	TRBD2	TRBV5-4
TGCGCCAGCAGTGAGTCTGGGACACCGAACACTGAAGCTTTCTTT	CASSESGTPNTEAFF	-	TRBJ1-1	-	TRBV10-1
TGTGCCAGCGCCTATAGGAACACTGAAGCTTTCTTT	CASAYRNTEAFF	-	TRBJ1-1	-	TRBV6-1
TGCGCCAGCAGCTCGGGGGATTACAGGGGGCGCGAGCAGTACTTC	CASSSGDYRGREQYF	-	TRBJ2-7	TRBD1	TRBV5-1
TGCAGCGTTGAAGTGGAACAGGGGAACTATGGCTACACCTTC	CSVEVEQGNYGYTF	-	TRBJ1-2	TRBD1	TRBV29-1
TGTGCCAGTAGCGGGACAGCCCAAGAGACCCAGTACTTC	CASSGTAQETQYF	-	TRBJ2-5	TRBD1	TRBV19
TGTGCCAGCAGCTTGATCACAGGGGGTTTCACTGAAGCTTTCTTT	CASSLITGGFTEAFF	-	TRBJ1-1	TRBD1	TRBV11-1
TGTGCCAGCAGCTTAGGGGCATACACAGATACGCAGTATTTT	CASSLGAYTDTQYF	-	TRBJ2-3	-	TRBV11-2
TGTGCCAGTAGTTATGACAGGACGACGAGGGAGCAGTACTTC	CASSYDRTTREQYF	-	TRBJ2-7	-	TRBV19
TGTGCCTGGAGTGTGTGGGGGCAATACGAGCAGTACTTC	CAWSVWGQYEQYF	few	TRBJ2-7	-	TRBV30
TGTGCCAGCAGCTCCTGGGAGGGCAATCAGCCCCAGCATTTT	CASSSWEGNQPQHF	-	TRBJ1-5	-	TRBV5-6
TGCAGCGGTACAGGAAACCAAGAGACCCAGTACTTC	CSGTGNQETQYF	-	TRBJ2-5	-	TRBV29-1
TGCACCAGCAGCCAAGTAGGAGGGCTAGCGGGGTTCTACGAGCAGTACTTC	CTSSQVGGLAGFYEQYF	-	TRBJ2-7	-	TRBV1
TGTGCCAGCAGCCAAGCCCTCGCTAGCGGGAGCTCCTACGAGCAGTACTTC	CASSQALASGSSYEQYF	-	TRBJ2-7	TRBD2	TRBV4-2
TGTGCCAGCAAGACCGGGACAGGGGGCTACGAGCAGTACTTC	CASKTGTGGYEQYF	-	TRBJ2-7	TRBD1	TRBV6-1
TGTGCCAGTAGCGGTGGCCGGACAGGGGCCACAGATACGCAGTATTTT	CASSGGRTGATDTQYF	few	TRBJ2-3	TRBD1	TRBV19
TGTGCCTGGAGTTCAGGACTAGCGCTTGCCTCCTACAATGAGCAGTTCTTC	CAWSSGLALASYNEQFF	-	TRBJ2-1	TRBD2	TRBV30
TGTGCCAGCTCACCACAATTCGGGGACAGCATAAACTATGGCTACACCTTC	CASSPQFGDSINYGYTF	-	TRBJ1-2	TRBD1	TRBV18
TGCGCCAGCAGCTTCACAGGGGATGGCTATGGCTACACCTTC	CASSFTGDGYGYTF	-	TRBJ1-2	TRBD1	TRBV5-1
TGTGCCAGCAGCCCCACTAGGGCGGGAGCAAACTACGAGCAGTACTTC	CASSPTRAGANYEQYF	-	TRBJ2-7	TRBD2	TRBV7-9
TGTGCCAGCAGCGCGGTATGGGGACAGAGTGCTGGCTACACCTTC	CASSAVWGQSAGYTF	-	TRBJ1-2	TRBD1	TRBV9
TGTGCCAGCAAGGTAGCAGGGGGCACAGACACTGAAGCTTTCTTT	CASKVAGGTDTEAFF	few	TRBJ1-1	TRBD1	TRBV28
TGTTCCAGCACCCTTAGGGGCGTCTCTGGAAACACCATATATTTT	CSSTLRGVSGNTIYF	-	TRBJ1-3	-	TRBV7-9
TGTGCCAGCAGCTTGGGGGGCGGGAGCTACGAGCAGTACTTC	CASSLGGGSYEQYF	once	TRBJ2-7	TRBD2	TRBV5-4
TGTGCCAGCAGCGCGATACCGGGACAGGGAGGATATTTGCACTATGGCTACACCTTC	CASSAIPGQGGYLHYGYTF	once	TRBJ1-2	TRBD1	TRBV2
TGTGCCAGCAGCGTAAACCCCGGGACTAGCAGTGAGGCCCAGTACTTC	CASSVNPGTSSEAQYF	-	TRBJ2-5	TRBD2	TRBV9
TGTGCCAGCAGCGTATTAGGGGAACACAATCAGCCCCAGCATTTT	CASSVLGEHNQPQHF	few	TRBJ1-5	-	TRBV9
TGTGCCAGCAGCGCAGGGGGCCCGGTGAACACTGAAGCTTTCTTT	CASSAGGPVNTEAFF	once	TRBJ1-1	TRBD1	TRBV11-3
TGTGCCAGCAGCCCAGAACAGGGGGCAGGGTACGAGCAGTACTTC	CASSPEQGAGYEQYF	-	TRBJ2-7	TRBD1	TRBV7-6
TGTGCCATCAGTGTAGGGACTCCCTACGAGCAGTACTTC	CAISVGTPYEQYF	once	TRBJ2-7	-	TRBV10-3
TGTGCCAGCAGCCCGGGGACAGGGGGCTATAATGAGCAGTTCTTC	CASSPGTGGYNEQFF	-	TRBJ2-1	TRBD1	TRBV7-3
TGTGCCAGCACAGACAGGGGGCCCCTCTACGAGCAGTACTTC	CASTDRGPLYEQYF	few	TRBJ2-7	TRBD1	TRBV6-1
TGCGCCAGCAGCTTGGGACAGACGAACACTGAAGCTTTCTTT	CASSLGQTNTEAFF	-	TRBJ1-1	-	TRBV5-1
TGCGCCAGCAGCTTGGACGTCGGAGTCTACGAGCAGTACTTC	CASSLDVGVYEQYF	once	TRBJ2-7	-	TRBV5-1
TGTGCCATCAGTGAGGGACAGGGAGAGACCCAGTACTTC	CAISEGQGETQYF	-	TRBJ2-5	TRBD1	TRBV10-3
TGTGCCAGCAGCGCGGGACTAGCGGGGGGGCAGGGAGATACGCAGTATTTT	CASSAGLAGGQGDTQYF	-	TRBJ2-3	TRBD2	TRBV5-6